This passage covers 21 T cell receptor beta chains from one sample sequenced in a study of T cell clonotyping in hematopoietic cell transplantation. Here immunoSEQ multiplex PCR was the method, and the copy in TCRdb shows in-frame clones only, minus some. The sample has 25,000 to 30,000 clones, 82% seen once. Regarding time point: recipient sample about 28 days before transplant, after cytoreduction. The input for sequencing was peripheral blood mononuclear cells, taken before stem cell transplant. The receptor set was obtained from a man in his forties or fifties with acute myeloid leukemia. Some clones in this sample may be carry-over from other donors' samples.

This clone was detected only a few times. The V gene is TRBV4-1, the J gene TRBJ1-2, with a tentative D call TRBD1 (5 bases). The CDR3 has 14 amino acids. Germline CDR1 MGHRA, CDR2 YSYEKL. The V and J ends lost 4 bases and 0 bases respectively, with 9 bases between them. Here the CDR3 DNA reads TGCGCCAGCAGCCGTGACAGCTCTAACTATGGCTACACCTTC. Its protein is CASSRDSSNYGYTF.

The genes are TRBV5-1 and TRBJ2-3, with D possibly matching TRBD2 (6 bases). This CDR3 comprises 15 residues. Germline loops: CDR1 SGHRS, CDR2 YFSETQ. V was shortened by 0 bases and J by 4 bases, with 12 bases between the two germline ends. The DNA for the CDR3 is TGCGCCAGCAGCTTGGCCCGGGGGACCCCAGATACGCAGTATTTT. This sequence encodes CASSLARGTPDTQYF.

This clone turned up a few times. The J gene is TRBJ1-2, the V gene TRBV10-3; no clear D. Germline V gives CDR1 ENHRY, CDR2 SYGVKD. V gave up 2 bases and J gave up 3 bases, with 7 bases separating them. This CDR3 comprises 13 residues. The CDR3 bases are TGTGCCATCAGTGAGGTGGAGGACTATGGCTACACCTTC. Protein sequence: CAISEVEDYGYTF.

This chain joins TRBV9 and TRBJ1-1; D unresolved. This CDR3 comprises 15 residues. From germline, CDR1 is SGDLS and CDR2 YYNGEE. Trimming pared 4 bases from V and 1 base from J, leaving 14 bases between. CDR3 in DNA: TGTGCCAGCAGCCTTGACGGGAGAGGGAACACTGAAGCTTTCTTT. The encoded protein is CASSLDGRGNTEAFF.

This sequence joins TRBV5-1 and TRBJ2-3, with D perhaps matching TRBD1 (5 bases). Deletions cut 1 base from V and 3 bases from J, with 9 bases between. From germline, CDR1 is SGHRS and CDR2 YFSETQ. The CDR3 is 14 residues long. Written as DNA, the CDR3 is TGCGCCAGCAGCTTGCCTCAGGGAACAGATACGCAGTATTTT. Translating it yields CASSLPQGTDTQYF. Combining the CDR3 with reference TRBV5-1 and TRBJ2-3 gives the whole variable domain KAGVTQTPRYLIKTRGQQVTLSCSPISGHRSVSWYQQTPGQGLQFLFEYFSETQRNKGNFPGRFSGRQFSNSRSEMNVSTLELGDSALYLCASSLPQGTDTQYFGPGTRLTVL.

This clone was seen more than once but under ten times. The J gene is TRBJ2-2, the V gene TRBV4-1; TRBD1 matches 9 bases. Unmatched junction bases numbered 5, after V lost 4 bases and J lost 2 bases. The CDR3 has 16 residues. Germline V gene lookup returns CDR1 MGHRA and CDR2 YSYEKL. CDR3 coding DNA: TGCGCCAGCAGCCCTAGGACAGGGGTAAACACCGGGGAGCTGTTTTTT. This encodes CASSPRTGVNTGELFF.

J is TRBJ1-2 and V is TRBV5-8; 8 positions agree with TRBD1. Germline V gene data show CDR1 as SGHTS and CDR2 as YDEGEE. The length of the CDR3 is 14 residues. V gave up 3 bases and J gave up 8 bases; unmatched junction bases: 9. In DNA, the CDR3 is TGTGCCAGCAGCTACCAGATGACAGGGGAGGGCTACACCTTC. This encodes CASSYQMTGEGYTF.

J is TRBJ1-2 and V is TRBV28; tentative D call: TRBD1 (6 bases). This CDR3 has 13 residues. Germline V CDR1 and CDR2: MDHEN, SYDVKM. Trimming took off 3 bases at V and 6 bases at J, with 11 bases between the two ends. CDR3 sequence (DNA): TGTGCCAGCAGTTTTGGGGGGCTCAATGGCTACACCTTC. Translated, it gives CASSFGGLNGYTF.

In its sample, this clone was seen once. This chain links TRBV19 with TRBJ1-1; no firm D call. Deletions cut 1 base from V and 0 bases from J, with 12 bases between. Germline CDR1 reads LNHDA; CDR2 reads SQIVND (reference sequence). The CDR3 is 16 amino acids. As DNA, the CDR3 is TGTGCCAGTAGTATAGTAGAGGAACAGATGAACACTGAAGCTTTCTTT. It codes for CASSIVEEQMNTEAFF.

The chain links TRBV27 to TRBJ1-5, with 7 bases fitting TRBD1. CDR1 and CDR2 from the germline V gene are MNHEY and SMNVEV (reference sequence). This CDR3 spans 14 amino acids. Trimming removed 6 bases from V and 4 bases from J; junction bases left unmatched: 6. CDR3 DNA sequence: TGTGCCAGCAGCACTCAGGGGGAGAATCAGCCCCAGCATTTT. Its translation: CASSTQGENQPQHF.

The V and J genes are TRBV27 and TRBJ1-5; TRBD1 agrees at 9 bases. J gave up 3 bases and V 4 bases, and 1 base lay outside the gene matches. Germline CDR1 and CDR2: MNHEY and SMNVEV (reference sequence). The CDR3 sequence is 14 residues long. CDR3 bases: TGTGCCAGCAGTTACAGGGGGCTCAATCAGCCCCAGCATTTT. Its protein product is CASSYRGLNQPQHF.

The rearrangement joins TRBV27 to TRBJ2-7; 7 positions match TRBD1. Germline loops: CDR1 MNHEY, CDR2 SMNVEV (reference sequence). Trimming cost V 6 bases and J 2 bases; bases outside gene matches: 7. The CDR3 runs 14 residues. The CDR3 region has the DNA TGTGCCAGCAGCTCGTTACAGGGGACCTACGAGCAGTACTTC. Translation gives CASSSLQGTYEQYF.

V gene TRBV11-2 combines with J gene TRBJ1-4; TRBD1 matches 8 bases. Germline-derived CDR1 and CDR2 are SGHAT and FQNNGV. With 5 bases clipped from V and 4 bases from J, the junction kept 6 bases outside the gene matches. The CDR3 is made up of 15 amino acids. CDR3 coding DNA: TGTGCCAGCAGCGTCGACAGGGGACATAATGAAAAACTGTTTTTT. Its protein is CASSVDRGHNEKLFF.

This rearrangement joins TRBV5-1 to TRBJ1-5; D gene unclear. V shed 4 bases and J shed 5 bases, with 16 bases lying between them. The CDR3 loop spans 15 amino acids. From germline, CDR1 is SGHRS and CDR2 YFSETQ. Here the CDR3 reads CASSPGGRVDQPQHF. The CDR3 coding sequence is TGCGCCAGCAGCCCGGGAGGGAGGGTGGATCAGCCCCAGCATTTT.

This chain connects TRBV5-6 to TRBJ1-6; D is uncertain. The germline V gene encodes CDR1 SGHDT and CDR2 YYEEEE. Trimming removed 7 bases at V and 6 bases at J, with 14 bases between. The CDR3 is made up of 14 amino acids. The CDR3 region is CASRQRSINSPLHF. For the CDR3, the DNA is TGTGCCAGCCGTCAAAGGTCGATTAATTCACCCCTCCACTTT.

In DNA form, the CDR3 reads TGTGCCAGCAGCTTGGGAGGGGGGGTTAGCGAAACTGAAGCTTTCTTT. This codes for CASSLGGGVSETEAFF. V and J are TRBV5-4 and TRBJ1-1; D possibly corresponds to TRBD1 (6 bases). V shed 0 bases and J shed 5 bases, with 17 bases lying between them. The CDR3 covers 16 residues. Germline assignment: CDR1 SGHNT and CDR2 YYREEE (reference sequence). The entire variable domain, with the rest obtained from reference TRBV5-4 and TRBJ1-1, is as follows: ETGVTQSPTHLIKTRGQQVTLRCSSQSGHNTVSWYQQALGQGPQFIFQYYREEENGRGNFPPRFSGLQFPNYSSELNVNALELDDSALYLCASSLGGGVSETEAFFGQGTRLTVV.

The rearrangement links TRBV7-8 to TRBJ1-2, with a possible D match to TRBD1 (6 bases). CDR1 is SGHVS, CDR2 FQNEAQ, per germline. This CDR3 is 16 amino acids long. V was cut by 3 bases and J by 3 bases, with 17 bases left in between. The CDR3 is CASSLTHRVGDYGYTF. For the CDR3, the DNA is TGTGCCAGCAGCTTGACGCACAGGGTTGGGGACTATGGCTACACCTTC.

The V gene is TRBV6-6, the J gene TRBJ2-3, with TRBD2 matching over 15 bases. The length of the CDR3 is 16 residues. CDR1 is MNHNY and CDR2 is SVGAGI in the germline V gene (reference sequence). Trimming removed 6 bases from V and 3 bases from J; junction bases left unmatched: 4. The DNA for the CDR3 is TGTGCCAGCAGAATCGGGACTAGCGGGGGGACAGATACGCAGTATTTT. Its translation: CASRIGTSGGTDTQYF.

This clone appeared a single time. The V gene is TRBV6-5, the J gene TRBJ1-6; D not resolved. The CDR3 sequence is 15 residues long. The V gene lost 0 bases and the J gene lost 6 bases, with 9 bases spanning the gap. The germline V gene has CDR1 MNHEY and CDR2 SVGAGI. CDR3 region: CASSYSRSANSPLHF. In DNA form, the CDR3 reads TGTGCCAGCAGTTACTCGCGGTCAGCTAATTCACCCCTCCACTTT.

The chain couples TRBV7-9 to TRBJ1-2; D gene ambiguous. The CDR3 consists of 13 residues. CDR1 and CDR2 from the germline V gene are SEHNR and FQNEAQ (reference sequence). V lost 5 bases to trimming and J lost 7 bases, with 14 bases between them. The CDR3 region is CASSPRGGGGYTF. In DNA, the CDR3 is TGTGCCAGCAGCCCGCGGGGAGGAGGTGGCTACACCTTC.

The chain carries TRBV5-1 and TRBJ2-7, with unresolved D. Trimming took 0 bases from V and 5 from J, leaving 9 bases between them. This CDR3 contains 13 residues. CDR1 and CDR2 from the germline V gene are SGHRS and YFSETQ. DNA for the CDR3: TGCGCCAGCAGCTTGGGTGGGTTGGACGAGCAGTACTTC. Protein product: CASSLGGLDEQYF.